Below, 20 T cell receptor beta chains from the same sample are listed, as sequenced in a study of Japanese encephalitis immunity and Zika vaccine responses. TCRdb passed the 5' RACE reads through MiXCR, listing each CDR3 protein once. Of around 340 distinct CDR3 sequences in the sample, more than 3% were seen once. PBMCs were CFSE-labeled and cultured for roughly 6 days with peptide pools at about 0.95 ug/mL each. Unfixed live CD56-CD19-CD16-CD3+CD4+ CFSE-low cells were sorted as proliferating CD4 T cells. Material: antigen-activated CD4+ T cells from blood, cultured, obtained during a Zika inactivated vaccine study. The receptors shown here come from an adult woman who received an inactivated Zika virus vaccine.

This clonotype turned up a few times. A much bigger clone sits one base away, suggesting this may be a read error. The V gene is TRBV20-1, the J gene TRBJ1-2; D is ambiguous. Germline CDR1 is DFQATT and CDR2 is SNEGSKA (reference sequence). The CDR3 runs to 12 residues. CDR3 DNA sequence: TGCAGTGCTAGAGGGAGGGTCGGTGGCCACACCTTC. Translating it yields CSARGRVGGHTF.

This clonotype is termed medium-sized. The V call is TRBV7-3, the J call TRBJ2-3; 8 nucleotides line up with TRBD2. CDR1 is SGHTA and CDR2 is FQGTGA in the germline V gene. This CDR3 has 20 amino acids. With 2 bases clipped from V and 4 bases from J, the junction kept 20 bases outside the gene matches. CDR3 DNA: TGTGCCAGCAGCTTACAACCCAGTCTTCCCTCGGGGGGGCCGGCAGATACGCAGTATTTT. Its protein product is CASSLQPSLPSGGPADTQYF.

In this sample, this clonotype is medium-sized. The chain employs TRBV4-3 and TRBJ2-3, with D perhaps being TRBD1 or TRBD2 (5 bases each). The germline V gene encodes CDR1 LGHNA and CDR2 YSLEER. The CDR3 loop spans 13 amino acids. V was clipped by 2 bases and J by 4 bases, with 7 bases between them. The CDR3 is CASSQTGPDTQYF. Written as DNA, the CDR3 is TGCGCCAGCAGCCAAACGGGACCAGATACGCAGTATTTT.

This clonotype was picked up a small number of times. The chain carries TRBV2 and TRBJ1-4, with 7 bases aligning to TRBD1. This CDR3 contains 15 residues. Losses at the gene ends were 6 bases for V and 7 bases for J; bases not matched to a gene: 11. Germline-derived CDR1 and CDR2 are SNHLY and FYNNEI. CDR3 amino acids: CASRETNRGGEKLFF. The CDR3 DNA sequence: TGTGCCAGCAGAGAAACTAACAGGGGTGGTGAAAAACTGTTTTTT.

In its sample, this clonotype ranks as large. The rearrangement joins TRBV5-6 to TRBJ1-2, with 9 bases aligning to TRBD1. There are 13 residues in the CDR3. The V gene end was trimmed by 6 bases and the J gene end by 6 bases; junction bases not matched to a gene: 6. Per germline, CDR1 SGHDT and CDR2 YYEEEE. This CDR3 is CASTPGTGNGYTF. For the CDR3, the DNA is TGTGCCAGCACCCCCGGGACAGGGAATGGCTACACCTTC.

In its sample, this clonotype ranks as medium-sized (0.01 to 0.1%). V gene TRBV6-5 combines with J gene TRBJ1-2; D gene ambiguous. This CDR3 contains 14 residues. Germline CDR1 MNHEY, CDR2 SVGAGI. The V and J ends lost 3 bases and 0 bases respectively, with 8 bases between them. The CDR3 spells CASSYLPPNYGYTF. Written as DNA, the CDR3 is TGTGCCAGCAGTTATCTTCCCCCTAACTATGGCTACACCTTC.

This clonotype is hyperexpanded by share. The V and J genes are TRBV7-2 and TRBJ2-2; TRBD1 might be the D (6 bases). The CDR3 is made up of 15 amino acids. Germline V gives CDR1 SGHTA, CDR2 FQGNSA. Deletions cut 3 bases from V and 1 base from J, with 9 bases between. CDR3 sequence: CASSLMGQNTGELFF. The CDR3, as DNA: TGTGCCAGCAGCTTGATGGGACAGAACACCGGGGAGCTGTTTTTT.

This clonotype was found many times. The chain uses TRBV24-1 and TRBJ2-7, with D perhaps TRBD1 or TRBD2 (5 bases each). Deletions cut 3 bases from V and 2 bases from J, with 13 bases between. CDR1 KGHDR and CDR2 SFDVKD come from the germline V gene. The CDR3 runs to 15 residues. The CDR3 loop is CATSDGSGRPYEQYF. As DNA, the CDR3 is TGTGCCACCAGTGATGGCTCGGGACGGCCCTACGAGCAGTACTTC.

This clonotype was counted a few times. V usage is TRBV14 and J usage is TRBJ1-1; possibly TRBD1 for D (5 bases). V was cut by 4 bases and J by 11 bases, with 17 bases left in between. CDR3 length: 13 amino acids. Germline V gene sequence: CDR1 SGHDN, CDR2 FVKESK. CDR3 nucleotide sequence: TGTGCCAGCAGCCCCCGGGGAGGGGATCACGCTTTCTTT. Residues: CASSPRGGDHAFF.

This clonotype is large in the sample. The rearrangement links TRBV20-1 to TRBJ1-6; 8 bases match TRBD1. With V trimmed by 4 bases and J by 8 bases, 7 bases remained unmatched. This CDR3 has 14 residues. Germline V gene lookup returns CDR1 DFQATT and CDR2 SNEGSKA (reference sequence). The CDR3 coding sequence is TGCAGTGCTACCCGGACAGGGAACGATTCACCCCTCCACTTT. This gives the protein CSATRTGNDSPLHF.

By share of the sample, this clonotype is large. The chain couples TRBV5-6 to TRBJ1-1; no firm D call. V gave up 0 bases and J gave up 5 bases, with 11 bases separating them. The CDR3 is 14 amino acids. The germline V gene has CDR1 SGHDT and CDR2 YYEEEE. CDR3 protein: CASSLVGIGTEAFF. CDR3 DNA: TGTGCCAGCAGCTTGGTGGGGATCGGTACTGAAGCTTTCTTT. The full variable domain, rest sourced from reference TRBV5-6 and TRBJ1-1, is DAGVTQSPTHLIKTRGQQVTLRCSPKSGHDTVSWYQQALGQGPQFIFQYYEEEERQRGNFPDRFSGHQFPNYSSELNVNALLLGDSALYLCASSLVGIGTEAFFGQGTRLTVV.

This clonotype qualifies as large (0.1 to 1%). The rearrangement links TRBV20-1 to TRBJ1-2, with D maybe TRBD1 (6 bases). CDR1 is DFQATT and CDR2 is SNEGSKA in the germline V gene (reference sequence). The germline V and J ends were trimmed by 3 bases and 7 bases, with 12 bases remaining between them. The CDR3 contains 12 residues. CDR3 region: CSASAGGSGYTF. The CDR3 nucleotides are TGCAGTGCTAGCGCGGGGGGCAGTGGCTACACCTTC.

By share of the sample, this clonotype is large. V gene TRBV12-5 combines with J gene TRBJ2-7, with D hard to call. CDR1 and CDR2 from the germline V gene are LGHNT and FRNRAP. V was trimmed by 5 bases and J by 2 bases, leaving 4 bases between them. This CDR3 spans 11 amino acids. For the CDR3, the DNA is TGTGCTAGTGGTCAAACCTACGAGCAGTACTTC. This gives the protein CASGQTYEQYF.

This clonotype is categorized as hyperexpanded. The V gene is TRBV7-2, the J gene TRBJ1-1, with TRBD1 matching over 9 bases. CDR3 length: 15 residues. The V and J ends lost 2 bases and 4 bases, in that order; junction bases with no gene match: 5. CDR1 is SGHTA, CDR2 FQGNSA, per germline. The CDR3 DNA reads as TGTGCCAGCAGCTTACAGGGACAGGGACCCACTGAAGCTTTCTTT. This sequence encodes CASSLQGQGPTEAFF.

This clonotype is large (0.1 to 1%) by share. The chain joins TRBV9 to TRBJ2-1; 7 bases are a match to TRBD2. The CDR3 length is 15 residues. With V trimmed by 4 bases and J by 0 bases, 4 bases remained unmatched. The germline V gene encodes CDR1 SGDLS and CDR2 YYNGEE. This CDR3 reads CASSPRTSSYNEQFF. CDR3 in DNA: TGTGCCAGCAGCCCACGGACTAGCTCCTACAATGAGCAGTTCTTC.

This clonotype is categorized as medium-sized. This rearrangement joins TRBV6-1 to TRBJ2-7; 7 bases are shared with TRBD1. With V trimmed by 4 bases and J by 4 bases, 7 bases remained unmatched. Per the germline V gene, CDR1 is MNHNS and CDR2 is SASEGT. The CDR3 spans 14 residues. The CDR3 DNA is TGTGCCAGCAGTGCCGGGACAGACCTTTACGAGCAGTACGTC. Translating gives CASSAGTDLYEQYV.

By frequency in the sample, this clonotype is large. The rearrangement joins TRBV6-1 to TRBJ2-3; 12 nucleotides match TRBD2. Trimming removed 11 bases from V and 2 bases from J; junction bases left unmatched: 5. The CDR3 spans 14 residues. Germline CDR1 reads MNHNS; CDR2 reads SASEGT. The CDR3 loop reads CAGTSGGFTDTQYF. The CDR3, as DNA: TGTGCCGGAACTAGCGGGGGGTTCACAGATACGCAGTATTTT.

The table lists this clonotype with many counts. The rearrangement links TRBV7-2 to TRBJ1-2, with 8 bases aligning to TRBD1. V lost 6 bases to trimming and J lost 4 bases; unmatched junction nucleotides: 7. CDR3 length: 14 amino acids. Germline CDR1 SGHTA, CDR2 FQGNSA. In nucleotides, the CDR3 is TGTGCCAGCAGTCCAGGGGGCGCAAGCTATGGCTACACCTTC. Translating it yields CASSPGGASYGYTF.

This clonotype is large by share. This chain links TRBV9 with TRBJ2-7, with TRBD2 matching over 11 bases. Germline assignment: CDR1 SGDLS and CDR2 YYNGEE. The CDR3 has 19 amino acids. V lost 0 bases and J lost 5; bases outside the gene matches: 16. CDR3 DNA: TGTGCCAGCAGCGTAGCTACGATAGCGGGGGGGCTTTTGGTAAACGAGCAGTACGTC. This codes for CASSVATIAGGLLVNEQYV.

This clonotype is medium-sized (0.01 to 0.1%). The rearrangement joins TRBV7-2 to TRBJ2-1, with D uncertain. V was cut by 5 bases and J by 0 bases, with 20 bases left in between. In germline, CDR1 is SGHTA, CDR2 FQGNSA. The CDR3 length is 18 residues. CDR3 bases: TGTGCCAGCAGCCAACGTCTTGACCGTTATAGCTCCTACAATGAGCAGTTCTTC. Translating gives CASSQRLDRYSSYNEQFF.